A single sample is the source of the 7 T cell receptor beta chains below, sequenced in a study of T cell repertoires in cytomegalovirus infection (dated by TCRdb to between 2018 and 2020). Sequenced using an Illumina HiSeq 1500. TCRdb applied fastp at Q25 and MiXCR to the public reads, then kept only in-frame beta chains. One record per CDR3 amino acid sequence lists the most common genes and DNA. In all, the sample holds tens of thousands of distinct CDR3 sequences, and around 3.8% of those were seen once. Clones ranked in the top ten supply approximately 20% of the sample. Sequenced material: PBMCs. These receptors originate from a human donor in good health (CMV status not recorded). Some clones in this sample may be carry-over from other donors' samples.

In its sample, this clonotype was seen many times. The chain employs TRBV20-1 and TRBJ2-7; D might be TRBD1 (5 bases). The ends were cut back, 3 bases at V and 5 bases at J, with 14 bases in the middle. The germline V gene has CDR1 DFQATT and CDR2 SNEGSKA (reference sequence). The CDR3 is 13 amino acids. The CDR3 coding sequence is TGCAGTGCTAGTGAATCAGGGTGGAACGAGCAGTACTTC. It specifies CSASESGWNEQYF.

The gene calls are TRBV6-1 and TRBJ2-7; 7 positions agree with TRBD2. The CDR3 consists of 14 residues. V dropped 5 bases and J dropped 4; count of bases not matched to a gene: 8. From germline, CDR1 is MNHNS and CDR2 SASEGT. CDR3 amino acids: CASSYASSGYEQYF. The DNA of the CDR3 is TGTGCCAGCAGTTACGCATCTAGCGGATACGAGCAGTACTTC.

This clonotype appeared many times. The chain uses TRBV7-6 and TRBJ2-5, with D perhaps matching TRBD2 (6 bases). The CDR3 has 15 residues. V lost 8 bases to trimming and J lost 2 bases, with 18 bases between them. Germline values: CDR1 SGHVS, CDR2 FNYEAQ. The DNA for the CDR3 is TGTGCCAGCGCTGGTCAGGAGGGTTGGCAAGAGACCCAGTACTTC. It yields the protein CASAGQEGWQETQYF.

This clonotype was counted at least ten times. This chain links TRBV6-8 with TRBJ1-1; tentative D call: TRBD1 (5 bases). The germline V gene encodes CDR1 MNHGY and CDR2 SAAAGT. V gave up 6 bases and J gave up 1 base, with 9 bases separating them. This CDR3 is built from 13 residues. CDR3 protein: CASSRGPNTEAFF. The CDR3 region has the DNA TGTGCCAGCAGCCGGGGCCCGAACACTGAAGCTTTCTTT.

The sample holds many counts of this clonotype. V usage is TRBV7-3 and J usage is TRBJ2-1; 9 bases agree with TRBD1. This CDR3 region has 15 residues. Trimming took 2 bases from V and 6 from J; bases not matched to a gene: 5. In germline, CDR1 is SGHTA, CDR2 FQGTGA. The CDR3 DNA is TGTGCCAGCAGCTTAGGGGGACAGGGTCTCAATGAGCAGTTCTTC. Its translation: CASSLGGQGLNEQFF.

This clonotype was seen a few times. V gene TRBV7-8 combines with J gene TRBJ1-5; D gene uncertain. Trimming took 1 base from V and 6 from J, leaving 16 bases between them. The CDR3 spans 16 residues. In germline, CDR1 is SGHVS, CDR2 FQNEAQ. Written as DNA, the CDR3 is TGTGCCAGCAGCTTAGAGGAAGTCCCTGGGCGTCAGCCCCAGCATTTT. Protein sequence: CASSLEEVPGRQPQHF.

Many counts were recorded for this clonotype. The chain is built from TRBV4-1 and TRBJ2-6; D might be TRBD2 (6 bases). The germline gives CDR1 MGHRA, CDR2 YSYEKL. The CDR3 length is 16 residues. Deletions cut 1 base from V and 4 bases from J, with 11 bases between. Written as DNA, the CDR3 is TGCGCCAGCAGCCAAGGGCGGGGCCCCGGGGCCAACGTCCTGACTTTC. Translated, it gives CASSQGRGPGANVLTF.